The rows below give T cell receptor beta chains drawn from one sample of a study of CD8 T cells in ankylosing spondylitis. TCRdb itself ran the 5' RACE reads through MiXCR, one entry per CDR3 protein. This table has 190,000 or so distinct CDR3 sequences, 9.5% to 15% appearing once. The sequenced sample consisted of blood, either unsorted or a sorted T cell fraction (not recorded which). The receptors were sampled from a male donor with ankylosing spondylitis or in good health (not recorded which). The CDR3 runs from the conserved cysteine through the conserved F or W. Each record gives: V gene, D gene, clone size, J gene, CDR3 protein, CDR3 DNA. D genes are given only for firm matches. The size of a clone is reported for some rows only, either as once, few or many, or as a class for expanded clones.

>TRBV29-1|-|-|TRBJ2-5
CSVEGAPDGTKETQYF
TGCAGCGTTGAGGGGGCCCCCGACGGGACAAAAGAGACCCAGTACTTC
>TRBV12-3/TRBV12-4|-|-|TRBJ2-7
CASSLRSDIDEQYF
TGTGCCAGCAGTCTCCGATCGGATATCGACGAGCAGTACTTC
>TRBV11-2|-|-|TRBJ1-1
CASSLADSYTEAFF
TGTGCCAGCAGCTTAGCGGACAGTTACACTGAAGCTTTCTTT
>TRBV27|-|-|TRBJ2-2
CASSPRTGGTGELFF
TGTGCCAGCAGTCCGCGGACCGGCGGGACCGGGGAGCTGTTTTTT
>TRBV30|-|few|TRBJ1-1
CAWRGEVNTEAFF
TGTGCCTGGAGGGGAGAGGTGAACACTGAAGCTTTCTTT
>TRBV2|TRBD2|-|TRBJ2-7
CASLTSGGSYEQYF
TGTGCCAGCCTTACTAGCGGGGGCTCCTACGAGCAGTACTTC
>TRBV4-1|-|-|TRBJ2-7
CASSAEGLSYEQYF
TGCGCCAGCAGTGCGGAGGGACTGTCCTACGAGCAGTACTTC
>TRBV30|TRBD2|few|TRBJ2-1
CAWSVGLAGIYEQFF
TGTGCCTGGAGTGTAGGACTAGCGGGTATCTATGAGCAGTTCTTC
>TRBV30|-|few|TRBJ1-5
CAWSKGVIQGPQHF
TGTGCCTGGAGTAAGGGGGTTATACAGGGGCCCCAGCATTTT
>TRBV5-1|-|-|TRBJ1-2
CASSLRGEVENGYTF
TGCGCCAGCAGCTTGCGAGGGGAAGTTGAGAATGGCTACACCTTC
>TRBV6-1|-|many|TRBJ2-3
CASRLTDLGADTQYF
TGTGCCAGCAGACTGACTGACTTAGGGGCAGATACGCAGTATTTT
>TRBV18|-|few|TRBJ1-1
CASSKGENTEAFF
TGTGCCAGCTCCAAGGGGGAGAACACTGAAGCTTTCTTT
>TRBV5-4|-|few|TRBJ1-1
CASSFGGAGTEAFF
TGTGCCAGCAGCTTTGGGGGGGCGGGAACTGAAGCTTTCTTT
>TRBV20-1|-|few|TRBJ2-2
CSARYQGRDTGELFF
TGCAGTGCTAGATATCAGGGGAGGGACACCGGGGAGCTGTTTTTT
>TRBV4-1|TRBD2|-|TRBJ2-1
CASSRWTSGGDYNEQFF
TGCGCCAGCAGCCGTTGGACTAGCGGGGGGGACTACAATGAGCAGTTCTTC
>TRBV6-2/TRBV6-3|-|many|TRBJ2-1
CASSYVYNEQFF
TGTGCCAGCAGTTACGTCTACAATGAGCAGTTCTTC
>TRBV5-6|-|few|TRBJ2-6
CASSGRGSGANVLTF
TGTGCCAGCAGCGGTCGGGGCTCTGGGGCCAACGTCCTGACTTTC
>TRBV12-3/TRBV12-4|-|-|TRBJ1-1
CASSFPAAEAFF
TGTGCCAGCAGTTTTCCTGCCGCTGAAGCTTTCTTT
>TRBV20-1|-|-|TRBJ1-2
CSAPPGGNYGYTF
TGCAGTGCGCCGCCCGGGGGGAACTATGGCTACACCTTC
>TRBV20-1|-|-|TRBJ1-1
CSAPWGGWTEAFF
TGCAGTGCTCCTTGGGGGGGTTGGACTGAAGCTTTCTTT
>TRBV5-5|-|many|TRBJ2-3
CASSLTLQFFTDTQYF
TGTGCCAGCAGCTTAACTTTACAGTTCTTCACAGATACGCAGTATTTT